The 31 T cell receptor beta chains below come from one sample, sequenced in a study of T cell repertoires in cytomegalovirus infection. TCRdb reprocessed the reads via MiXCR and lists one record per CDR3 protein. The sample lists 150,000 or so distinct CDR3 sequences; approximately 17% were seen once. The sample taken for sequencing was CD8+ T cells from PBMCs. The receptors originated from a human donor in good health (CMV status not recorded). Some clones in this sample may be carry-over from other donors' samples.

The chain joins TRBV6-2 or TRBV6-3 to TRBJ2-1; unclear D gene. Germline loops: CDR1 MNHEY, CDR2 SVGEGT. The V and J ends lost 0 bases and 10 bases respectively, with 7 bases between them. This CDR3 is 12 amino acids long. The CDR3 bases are TGTGCCAGCAGTTACTCGAGTCGAGAGCAGTTCTTC. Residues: CASSYSSREQFF.

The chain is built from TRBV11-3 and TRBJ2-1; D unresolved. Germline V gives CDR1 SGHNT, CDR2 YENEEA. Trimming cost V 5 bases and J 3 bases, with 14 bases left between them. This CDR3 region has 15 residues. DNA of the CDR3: TGTGCCAGCAGCCCCCTCGGGCCTAGCTACAATGAGCAGTTCTTC. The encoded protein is CASSPLGPSYNEQFF.

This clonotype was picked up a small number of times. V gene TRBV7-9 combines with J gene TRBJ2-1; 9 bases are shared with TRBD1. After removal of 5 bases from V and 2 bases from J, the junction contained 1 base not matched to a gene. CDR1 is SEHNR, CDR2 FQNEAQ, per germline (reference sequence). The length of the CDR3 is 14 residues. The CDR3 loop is CASSGTGTYNEQFF. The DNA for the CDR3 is TGTGCCAGCAGCGGGACAGGGACCTACAATGAGCAGTTCTTC.

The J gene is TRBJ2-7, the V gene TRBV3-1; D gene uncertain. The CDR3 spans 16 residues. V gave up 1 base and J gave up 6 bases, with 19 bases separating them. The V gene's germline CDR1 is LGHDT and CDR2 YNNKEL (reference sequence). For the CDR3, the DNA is TGTGCCAGCAGCCAAGGTTGGGTTTATGTAGAGAGCGAGCAGTACTTC. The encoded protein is CASSQGWVYVESEQYF.

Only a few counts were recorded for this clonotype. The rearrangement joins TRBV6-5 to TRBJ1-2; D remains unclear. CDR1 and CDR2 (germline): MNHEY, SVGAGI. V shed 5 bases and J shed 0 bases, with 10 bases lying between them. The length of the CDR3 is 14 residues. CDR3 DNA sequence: TGTGCCAGCAGTATACTGAATACTAACTATGGCTACACCTTC. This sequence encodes CASSILNTNYGYTF.

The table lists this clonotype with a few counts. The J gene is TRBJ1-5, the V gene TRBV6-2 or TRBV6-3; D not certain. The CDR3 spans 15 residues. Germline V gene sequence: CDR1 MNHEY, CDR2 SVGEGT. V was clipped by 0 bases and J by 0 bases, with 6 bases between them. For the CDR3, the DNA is TGTGCCAGCAGTTACTCGTTCGATAGCAATCAGCCCCAGCATTTT. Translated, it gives CASSYSFDSNQPQHF.

The CDR3: CASSPGGLDNTGELFF. In DNA form, the CDR3 reads TGTGCCAGCAGCCCCGGCGGTCTAGATAACACCGGGGAGCTGTTTTTT. The chain uses TRBV4-2 and TRBJ2-2; D gene ambiguous. This CDR3 contains 16 residues. V shed 4 bases and J shed 2 bases, with 14 bases lying between them. CDR1 is LGHNA and CDR2 is YNFKEQ in the germline V gene.

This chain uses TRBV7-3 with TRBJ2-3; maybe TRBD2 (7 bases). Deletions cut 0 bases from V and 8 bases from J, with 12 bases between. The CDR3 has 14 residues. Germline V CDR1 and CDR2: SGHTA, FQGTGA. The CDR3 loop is CASSLTGGGSTQYF. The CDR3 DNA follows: TGTGCCAGCAGCTTAACGGGGGGGGGCAGTACGCAGTATTTT.

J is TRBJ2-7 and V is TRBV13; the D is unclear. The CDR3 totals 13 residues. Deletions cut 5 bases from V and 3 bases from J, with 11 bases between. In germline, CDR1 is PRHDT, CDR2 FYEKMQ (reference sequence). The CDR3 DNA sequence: TGTGCCAGCAGCCCTGCCGGGCACTACGAGCAGTACTTC. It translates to CASSPAGHYEQYF.

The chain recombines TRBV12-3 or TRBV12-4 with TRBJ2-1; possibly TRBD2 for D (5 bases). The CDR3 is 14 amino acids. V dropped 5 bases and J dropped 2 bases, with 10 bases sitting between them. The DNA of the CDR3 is TGTGCCAGCAGTGTATTGCGGGCCTACAATGAGCAGTTCTTC. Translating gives CASSVLRAYNEQFF.

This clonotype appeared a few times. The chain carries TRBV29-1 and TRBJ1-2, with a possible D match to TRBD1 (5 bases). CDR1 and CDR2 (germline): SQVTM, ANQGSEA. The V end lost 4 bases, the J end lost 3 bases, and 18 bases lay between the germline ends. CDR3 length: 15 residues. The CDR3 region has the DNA TGCAGCGTTGTGGGGGTAGGGGCTCCCCACTATGGCTACACCTTC. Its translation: CSVVGVGAPHYGYTF. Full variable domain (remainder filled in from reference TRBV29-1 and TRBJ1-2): SAVISQKPSRDICQRGTSLTIQCQVDSQVTMMFWYRQQPGQSLTLIATANQGSEATYESGFVIDKFPISRPNLTFSTLTVSNMSPEDSSIYLCSVVGVGAPHYGYTFGSGTRLTVV.

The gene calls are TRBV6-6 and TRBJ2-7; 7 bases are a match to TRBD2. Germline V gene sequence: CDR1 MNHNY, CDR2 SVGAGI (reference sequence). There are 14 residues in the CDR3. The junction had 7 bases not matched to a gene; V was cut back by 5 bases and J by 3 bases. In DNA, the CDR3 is TGTGCCAGCAGTGGCCTCGGGACTAACTACGAGCAGTACTTC. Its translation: CASSGLGTNYEQYF.

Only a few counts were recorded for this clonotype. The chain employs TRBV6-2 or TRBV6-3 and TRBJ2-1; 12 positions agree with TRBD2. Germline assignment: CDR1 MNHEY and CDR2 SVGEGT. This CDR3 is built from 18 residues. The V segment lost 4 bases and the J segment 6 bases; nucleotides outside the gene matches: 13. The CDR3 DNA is TGTGCCAGCAGTTCTCTACTCGCAACTAGCGGGAGGCCCAATGAGCAGTTCTTC. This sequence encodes CASSSLLATSGRPNEQFF.

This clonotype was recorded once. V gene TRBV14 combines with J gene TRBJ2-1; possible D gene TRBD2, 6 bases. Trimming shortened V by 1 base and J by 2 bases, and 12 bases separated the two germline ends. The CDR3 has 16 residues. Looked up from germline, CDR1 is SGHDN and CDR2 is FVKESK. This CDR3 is CASSQVELATYNEQFF. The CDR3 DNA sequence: TGTGCCAGCAGCCAAGTGGAGCTAGCGACCTACAATGAGCAGTTCTTC.

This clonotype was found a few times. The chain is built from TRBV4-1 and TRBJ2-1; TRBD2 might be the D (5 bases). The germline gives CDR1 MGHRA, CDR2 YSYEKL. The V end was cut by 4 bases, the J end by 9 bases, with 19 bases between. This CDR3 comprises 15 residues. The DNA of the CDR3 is TGCGCCAGCAGCCCCTCTACTAGGACGGCGGGTGAGCAGTTCTTC. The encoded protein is CASSPSTRTAGEQFF.

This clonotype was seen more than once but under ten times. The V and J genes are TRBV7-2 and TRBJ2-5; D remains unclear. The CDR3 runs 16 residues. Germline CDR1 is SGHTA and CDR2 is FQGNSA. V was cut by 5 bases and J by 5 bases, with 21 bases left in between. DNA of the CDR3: TGTGCCAGCAGCCCGCCCGATGTTGGCGGCGGCGAGACCCAGTACTTC. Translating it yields CASSPPDVGGGETQYF.

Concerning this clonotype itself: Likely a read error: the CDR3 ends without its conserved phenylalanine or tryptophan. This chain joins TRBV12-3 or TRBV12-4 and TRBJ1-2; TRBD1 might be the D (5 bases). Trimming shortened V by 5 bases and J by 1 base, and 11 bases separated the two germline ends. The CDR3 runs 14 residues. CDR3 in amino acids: CASSQDSFNYGYTL. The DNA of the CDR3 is TGTGCCAGCAGTCAAGACAGCTTTAACTATGGCTACACCTTG.

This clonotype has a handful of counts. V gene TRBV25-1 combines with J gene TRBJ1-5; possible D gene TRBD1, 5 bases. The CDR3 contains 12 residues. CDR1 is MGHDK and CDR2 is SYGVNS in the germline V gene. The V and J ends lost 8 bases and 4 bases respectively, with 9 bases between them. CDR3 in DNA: TGTGCCAGCCGCCAGGGTAATCAGCCCCAGCATTTT. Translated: CASRQGNQPQHF.

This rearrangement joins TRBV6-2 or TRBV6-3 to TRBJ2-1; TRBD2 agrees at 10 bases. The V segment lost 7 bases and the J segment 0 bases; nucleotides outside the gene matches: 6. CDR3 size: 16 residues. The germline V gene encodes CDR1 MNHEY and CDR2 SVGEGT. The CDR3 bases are TGTGCCAGCACGGGTGCTAGCGGGAGCTCCTACAATGAGCAGTTCTTC. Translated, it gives CASTGASGSSYNEQFF.

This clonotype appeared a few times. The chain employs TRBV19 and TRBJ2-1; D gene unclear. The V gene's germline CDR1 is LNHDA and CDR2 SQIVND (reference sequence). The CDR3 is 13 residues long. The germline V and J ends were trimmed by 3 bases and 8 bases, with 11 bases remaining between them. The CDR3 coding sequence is TGTGCCAGTAGTATTGGTTTGGCGTATGAGCAGTTCTTC. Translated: CASSIGLAYEQFF.

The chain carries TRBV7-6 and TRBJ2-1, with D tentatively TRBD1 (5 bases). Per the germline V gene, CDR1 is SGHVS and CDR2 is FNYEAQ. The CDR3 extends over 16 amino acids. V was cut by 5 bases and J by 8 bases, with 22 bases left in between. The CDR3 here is CASSGPTGPGRDEQFF. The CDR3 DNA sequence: TGTGCCAGCAGCGGACCCACAGGACCAGGGCGCGATGAGCAGTTCTTC. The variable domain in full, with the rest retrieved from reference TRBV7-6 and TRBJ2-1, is GAGVSQSPRYKVTKRGQDVALRCDPISGHVSLYWYRQALGQGPEFLTYFNYEAQQDKSGLPNDRFSAERPEGSISTLTIQRTEQRDSAMYRCASSGPTGPGRDEQFFGPGTRLTVL.

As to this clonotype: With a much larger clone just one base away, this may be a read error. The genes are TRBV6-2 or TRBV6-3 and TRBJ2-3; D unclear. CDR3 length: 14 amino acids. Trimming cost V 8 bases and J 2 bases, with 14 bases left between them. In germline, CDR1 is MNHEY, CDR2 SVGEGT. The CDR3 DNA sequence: TGTGCCAGCGCATCCGGGTCAGCCACAGATACGCAGTATTTT. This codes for CASASGSATDTQYF.

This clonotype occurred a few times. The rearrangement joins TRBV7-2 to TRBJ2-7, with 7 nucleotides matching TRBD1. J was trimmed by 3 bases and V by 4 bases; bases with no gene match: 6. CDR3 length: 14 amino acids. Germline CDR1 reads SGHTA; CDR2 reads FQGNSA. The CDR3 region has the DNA TGTGCCAGCAGCTACACGGGACAGAGCTACGAGCAGTACTTC. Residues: CASSYTGQSYEQYF. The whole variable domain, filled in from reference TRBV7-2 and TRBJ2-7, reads GAGVSQSPSNKVTEKGKDVELRCDPISGHTALYWYRQSLGQGLEFLIYFQGNSAPDKSGLPSDRFSAERTGGSVSTLTIQRTQQEDSAVYLCASSYTGQSYEQYFGPGTRLTVT.

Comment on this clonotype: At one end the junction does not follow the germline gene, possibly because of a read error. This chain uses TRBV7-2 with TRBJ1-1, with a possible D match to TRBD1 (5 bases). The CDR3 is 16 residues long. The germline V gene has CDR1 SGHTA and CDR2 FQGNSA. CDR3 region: CASSLGIQGWYTKAFF. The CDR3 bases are TGTGCCAGCAGCTTAGGGATCCAGGGCTGGTACACTAAAGCTTTCTTT.

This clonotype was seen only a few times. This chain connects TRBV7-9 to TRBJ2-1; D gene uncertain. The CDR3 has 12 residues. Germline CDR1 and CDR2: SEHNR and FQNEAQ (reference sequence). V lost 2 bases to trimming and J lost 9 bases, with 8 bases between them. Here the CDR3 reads CASSLILVEQFF. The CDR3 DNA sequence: TGTGCCAGCAGCTTAATTCTAGTTGAGCAGTTCTTC.

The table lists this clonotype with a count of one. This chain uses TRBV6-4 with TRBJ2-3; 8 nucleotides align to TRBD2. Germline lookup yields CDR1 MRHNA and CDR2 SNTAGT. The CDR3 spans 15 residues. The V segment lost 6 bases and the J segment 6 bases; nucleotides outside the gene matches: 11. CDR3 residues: CASSPAAGGVDTQYF. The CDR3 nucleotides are TGTGCCAGCAGCCCCGCGGCGGGAGGAGTGGATACGCAGTATTTT.

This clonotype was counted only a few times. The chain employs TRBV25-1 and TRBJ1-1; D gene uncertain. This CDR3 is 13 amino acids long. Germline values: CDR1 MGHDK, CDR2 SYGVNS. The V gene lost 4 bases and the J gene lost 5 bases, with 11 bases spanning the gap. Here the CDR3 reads CASSVLEGTEAFF. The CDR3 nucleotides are TGTGCCAGCAGTGTCCTAGAAGGAACTGAAGCTTTCTTT.

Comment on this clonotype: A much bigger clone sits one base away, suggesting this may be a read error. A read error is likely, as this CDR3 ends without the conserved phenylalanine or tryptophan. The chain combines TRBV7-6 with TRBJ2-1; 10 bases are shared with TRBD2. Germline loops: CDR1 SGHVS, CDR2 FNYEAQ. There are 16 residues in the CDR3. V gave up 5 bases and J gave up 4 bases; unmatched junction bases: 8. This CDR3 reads CASSHRASGSYNEQFL. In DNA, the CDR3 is TGTGCCAGCAGCCACAGGGCTAGCGGGAGTTACAATGAGCAGTTCTTA.

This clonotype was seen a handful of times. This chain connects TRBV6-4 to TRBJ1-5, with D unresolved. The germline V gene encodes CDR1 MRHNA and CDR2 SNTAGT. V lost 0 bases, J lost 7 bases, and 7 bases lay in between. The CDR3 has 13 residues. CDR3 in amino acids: CASSDSAGQPQHF. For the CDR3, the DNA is TGTGCCAGCAGTGACTCGGCAGGCCAGCCCCAGCATTTT.

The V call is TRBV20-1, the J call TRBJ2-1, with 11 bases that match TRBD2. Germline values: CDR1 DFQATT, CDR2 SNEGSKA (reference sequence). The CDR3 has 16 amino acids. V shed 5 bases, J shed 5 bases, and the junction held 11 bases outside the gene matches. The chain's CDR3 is CSAGGLAGRVDNEQFF. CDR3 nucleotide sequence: TGCAGTGCTGGCGGACTAGCGGGTCGCGTGGACAATGAGCAGTTCTTC.

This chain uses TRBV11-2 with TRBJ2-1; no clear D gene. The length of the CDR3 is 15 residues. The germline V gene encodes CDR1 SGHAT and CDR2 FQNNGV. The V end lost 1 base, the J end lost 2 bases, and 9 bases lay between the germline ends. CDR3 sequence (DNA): TGTGCCAGCAGCTTAGTTACGAGAGCCTACAATGAGCAGTTCTTC. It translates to CASSLVTRAYNEQFF.